Listed here are 27 T cell receptor beta chains from one sample, sequenced in a study of cytomegalovirus exposure and HLA in healthy donors. The PCR used 60 Vbeta and 13 Jbeta primers. The data were produced by immunoSEQ multiplex PCR, yet TCRdb's version contains in-frame clones alone and is incomplete. In the table there are 150,000 to 180,000 clones, under 85% of which are singletons. Sequenced material: PBMCs. These receptor sequences come from a young man in good health and CMV-seronegative.

This clone has just a few counts. The gene calls are TRBV29-1 and TRBJ2-7, with TRBD2 as a possible D gene (6 bases). Germline V lookup: CDR1 SQVTM, CDR2 ANQGSEA. The germline V and J ends were trimmed by 8 bases and 7 bases, with 21 bases remaining between them. This CDR3 is 13 amino acids long. The CDR3 sequence: CSIGTGDFGEQYF. In DNA form, the CDR3 reads TGCAGCATCGGGACGGGGGATTTTGGTGAGCAGTACTTC.

The chain links TRBV27 to TRBJ2-5, with D possibly being TRBD1 (6 bases). V was shortened by 5 bases and J by 4 bases, with 14 bases between the two germline ends. The CDR3 is 14 amino acids. In germline, CDR1 is MNHEY, CDR2 SMNVEV (reference sequence). The CDR3: CASSPRSRGETQYF. CDR3 DNA sequence: TGTGCCAGCAGTCCCCGATCCAGGGGAGAGACCCAGTACTTC.

This chain joins TRBV5-6 and TRBJ1-4, with D possibly being TRBD1 (5 bases). The germline V and J ends were trimmed by 1 base and 0 bases, with 10 bases remaining between them. CDR3 length: 16 amino acids. Germline V gene data show CDR1 as SGHDT and CDR2 as YYEEEE. CDR3 residues: CASSLQGLPTNEKLFF. The CDR3 DNA reads as TGTGCCAGCAGCTTGCAGGGACTCCCAACTAATGAAAAACTGTTTTTT.

The chain has TRBV5-5 and TRBJ2-2; possibly TRBD1 for D (6 bases). The CDR3 sequence is 13 residues long. Germline CDR1 reads SGHKS; CDR2 reads YYEKEE (reference sequence). Trimming removed 3 bases from V and 8 bases from J, with 11 bases in between. This chain's CDR3 is CASSYGQIGELFF. In nucleotides, the CDR3 is TGTGCCAGCAGCTACGGACAGATTGGGGAGCTGTTTTTT. Full variable domain (rest looked up from reference TRBV5-5 and TRBJ2-2): DAGVTQSPTHLIKTRGQQVTLRCSPISGHKSVSWYQQVLGQGPQFIFQYYEKEERGRGNFPDRFSARQFPNYSSELNVNALLLGDSALYLCASSYGQIGELFFGEGSRLTVL.

The chain joins TRBV15 to TRBJ1-3; 10 positions match TRBD1. The CDR3 is 14 residues long. After removal of 1 base from V and 8 bases from J, the junction contained 2 bases not matched to a gene. Germline lookup yields CDR1 LNHNV and CDR2 YYDKDF (reference sequence). DNA of the CDR3: TGTGCCACCAGCAGAGGACAGGGGGCGGACACCATATATTTT. Translated: CATSRGQGADTIYF.

This rearrangement joins TRBV10-2 to TRBJ1-6; TRBD1 matches at 7 bases. CDR3 length equals 14 residues. Unmatched junction bases numbered 9, after V lost 6 bases and J lost 10 bases. CDR1 and CDR2 from the germline V gene are WSHSY and SAAADI. CDR3 amino acids: CASRDWTGGSPLHF. The CDR3 bases are TGCGCCAGCAGGGACTGGACAGGCGGATCACCCCTCCACTTT.

The chain uses TRBV27 and TRBJ2-7, with 7 bases identical to TRBD1. V lost 3 bases to trimming and J lost 6 bases; unmatched junction nucleotides: 2. The CDR3 length is 12 residues. Germline V gene lookup returns CDR1 MNHEY and CDR2 SMNVEV (reference sequence). CDR3 sequence reads: CASSFSGGEQYF. The CDR3 DNA follows: TGTGCCAGCAGTTTTTCAGGGGGCGAGCAGTACTTC.

V is TRBV9 and J is TRBJ2-7; D possibly corresponds to TRBD2 (6 bases). The CDR3 loop spans 14 amino acids. V dropped 2 bases and J dropped 2 bases, with 11 bases sitting between them. Germline values: CDR1 SGDLS, CDR2 YYNGEE. CDR3 DNA sequence: TGTGCCAGCAGCGTCGGGACTTTCACCTACGAGCAGTACTTC. This codes for CASSVGTFTYEQYF.

V usage is TRBV25-1 and J usage is TRBJ2-1, with D uncertain. CDR3 length: 10 amino acids. Between the trimmed V and J ends, which lost 8 bases and 7 bases, there was a span of 6 bases. Germline CDR1 is MGHDK and CDR2 is SYGVNS. DNA for the CDR3: TGTGCCAGCGGCAGAAATGAGCAGTTCTTC. Protein sequence: CASGRNEQFF.

The chain uses TRBV7-2 and TRBJ1-2; D possibly corresponds to TRBD1 (6 bases). This CDR3 has 13 amino acids. CDR1 and CDR2 (germline): SGHTA, FQGNSA. Trimming cost V 5 bases and J 1 base, with 8 bases left between them. The CDR3 nucleotides are TGTGCCAGCAGCACGGACAGTAACTATGGCTACACCTTC. Its protein is CASSTDSNYGYTF.

The chain carries TRBV18 and TRBJ2-6; weak D call: TRBD1 (6 bases). CDR1 and CDR2 (germline): KGHSH, LQKENI. There are 16 residues in the CDR3. The V end lost 2 bases, the J end lost 0 bases, and 8 bases lay between the germline ends. CDR3 region: CASSPRTVSGANVLTF. CDR3 DNA sequence: TGTGCCAGCTCACCAAGGACAGTCTCTGGGGCCAACGTCCTGACTTTC.

This chain uses TRBV5-1 with TRBJ2-4; possible D gene TRBD1, 7 bases. V was cut by 0 bases and J by 1 base, with 8 bases left in between. Germline-derived CDR1 and CDR2 are SGHRS and YFSETQ. CDR3 length: 15 amino acids. CDR3 bases: TGCGCCAGCAGCTTGGCAGGGGGGGCCAAAAACATTCAGTACTTC. Encoded protein: CASSLAGGAKNIQYF. The entire variable domain, with the rest obtained from reference TRBV5-1 and TRBJ2-4, is as follows: KAGVTQTPRYLIKTRGQQVTLSCSPISGHRSVSWYQQTPGQGLQFLFEYFSETQRNKGNFPGRFSGRQFSNSRSEMNVSTLELGDSALYLCASSLAGGAKNIQYFGAGTRLSVL.

This clone was picked up a small number of times. The chain has TRBV5-1 and TRBJ1-3; TRBD1 is a possible D gene (5 bases). CDR1 is SGHRS and CDR2 is YFSETQ in the germline V gene. CDR3 length: 15 residues. Trimming shortened V by 0 bases and J by 3 bases, and 10 bases separated the two germline ends. The CDR3 DNA follows: TGCGCCAGCAGCTTGGGGACGGGACTTGGAAACACCATATATTTT. This gives the protein CASSLGTGLGNTIYF.

This clone has just one count. The chain couples TRBV2 to TRBJ1-2; the D is unclear. Per the germline V gene, CDR1 is SNHLY and CDR2 is FYNNEI. This CDR3 is built from 13 residues. The V gene lost 6 bases and the J gene lost 6 bases, with 14 bases spanning the gap. As DNA, the CDR3 is TGTGCCAGCAGCCCGGAGAGGGTCGATGGCTACACCTTC. Protein sequence: CASSPERVDGYTF.

The chain joins TRBV27 to TRBJ2-2; 7 bases map to TRBD1. The V gene end was trimmed by 6 bases and the J gene end by 4 bases; junction bases not matched to a gene: 5. The CDR3 contains 14 residues. In germline, CDR1 is MNHEY, CDR2 SMNVEV (reference sequence). The CDR3 loop is CASRQGQLTGELFF. The DNA for the CDR3 is TGTGCCAGCAGGCAGGGACAGCTCACCGGGGAGCTGTTTTTT.

This chain links TRBV4-3 with TRBJ2-5; 8 nucleotides align to TRBD2. From germline, CDR1 is LGHNA and CDR2 YSLEER. The CDR3 extends over 18 amino acids. V was clipped by 4 bases and J by 5 bases; unmatched bases: 18. The CDR3 here is CASSLTHGGDLYSETQYF. Here the CDR3 DNA reads TGCGCCAGCAGCCTAACACACGGGGGGGACTTATATTCGGAGACCCAGTACTTC.

The chain couples TRBV25-1 to TRBJ2-1, with 10 bases lining up with TRBD2. The CDR3 has 14 residues. Germline assignment: CDR1 MGHDK and CDR2 SYGVNS. With V trimmed by 4 bases and J by 9 bases, 6 bases remained unmatched. The CDR3 loop reads CASSAAGGLSEQFF. In DNA form, the CDR3 reads TGTGCCAGCAGTGCAGCGGGGGGGCTCAGTGAGCAGTTCTTC.

This chain links TRBV19 with TRBJ2-2; 8 bases are shared with TRBD1. The CDR3 totals 15 residues. With 8 bases clipped from V and 2 bases from J, the junction kept 7 bases outside the gene matches. The germline gives CDR1 LNHDA, CDR2 SQIVND (reference sequence). The CDR3 bases are TGTGCCAGTCGGAAAGGACAGGGAAACACCGGGGAGCTGTTTTTT. Translation: CASRKGQGNTGELFF.

The chain recombines TRBV7-7 with TRBJ2-5, with D perhaps matching TRBD2 (6 bases). The CDR3 is 14 amino acids. V was shortened by 2 bases and J by 5 bases, with 12 bases between the two germline ends. The germline gives CDR1 SSHAT, CDR2 FNYEAQ (reference sequence). The CDR3 nucleotides read TGTGCCAGCAGCTTATGGGGGGACGAGGAGACCCAGTACTTC. Its translation: CASSLWGDEETQYF.

The chain combines TRBV28 with TRBJ2-2, with D maybe TRBD1 (6 bases). V was trimmed by 1 base and J by 5 bases, leaving 11 bases between them. Germline CDR1 and CDR2: MDHEN and SYDVKM. The CDR3 runs to 15 residues. The CDR3 DNA reads TGTGCCAGCAGTTTATTGGGGGCAGCGACCGGGGAGCTGTTTTTT. This gives the protein CASSLLGAATGELFF.

The chain links TRBV27 to TRBJ1-5; D may be TRBD1 (5 bases). From germline, CDR1 is MNHEY and CDR2 SMNVEV (reference sequence). Trimming stripped 3 bases from V and 5 bases from J, with 11 bases between. The CDR3 totals 14 residues. The CDR3 DNA follows: TGTGCCAGCAGTTTGGGCCCCAGGGATCAGCCCCAGCATTTT. Its translation is CASSLGPRDQPQHF.

The rearrangement uses TRBV5-1 and TRBJ1-1; 9 bases line up with TRBD1. The CDR3 extends over 17 amino acids. The germline V gene has CDR1 SGHRS and CDR2 YFSETQ. J gave up 4 bases and V 3 bases, and 13 bases lay outside the gene matches. The DNA for the CDR3 is TGCGCCAGCAGCTGGCCAGGGACAGGGCAAAAAAGCACTGAAGCTTTCTTT. Protein: CASSWPGTGQKSTEAFF.

This clone was seen only a few times. V is TRBV2 and J is TRBJ1-4; TRBD1 might be the D (5 bases). The CDR3 is made up of 17 amino acids. Germline V lookup: CDR1 SNHLY, CDR2 FYNNEI. V gave up 4 bases and J gave up 4 bases, with 19 bases separating them. This chain's CDR3 is CASSVPNTGYYNEKLFF. In nucleotides, the CDR3 is TGTGCCAGCAGTGTACCAAATACAGGCTATTATAATGAAAAACTGTTTTTT.

The chain joins TRBV7-2 to TRBJ2-1, with 10 bases fitting TRBD1. The V and J ends lost 6 bases and 10 bases, in that order; junction bases with no gene match: 12. The germline CDR1 and CDR2 sequences are SGHTA and FQGNSA. CDR3 length equals 15 residues. This CDR3 is CASSPNPGQGNEQFF. CDR3 DNA sequence: TGTGCCAGCAGTCCCAATCCGGGACAGGGGAACGAGCAGTTCTTC.

The gene calls are TRBV15 and TRBJ1-5, with TRBD1 matching over 7 bases. Unmatched junction bases numbered 14, after V lost 0 bases and J lost 0 bases. Germline CDR1 is LNHNV and CDR2 is YYDKDF (reference sequence). This CDR3 region has 20 residues. The CDR3 reads CATSRDRIGTVGFSNQPQHF. CDR3 nucleotide sequence: TGTGCCACCAGCAGAGATCGCATTGGGACAGTAGGATTTAGCAATCAGCCCCAGCATTTT.

The chain links TRBV13 to TRBJ2-4; D call uncertain. The V end lost 7 bases, the J end lost 0 bases, and 13 bases lay between the germline ends. There are 15 residues in the CDR3. Germline V CDR1 and CDR2: PRHDT, FYEKMQ (reference sequence). The CDR3 spells CASNPRVEAKNIQYF. CDR3 nucleotides: TGTGCCAGCAACCCGAGAGTAGAAGCCAAAAACATTCAGTACTTC.

CDR3 nucleotides: TGCGCCAGCAGCTTAGAGGAGAGCTCCTACAATGAGCAGTTCTTC. This gives the protein CASSLEESSYNEQFF. The chain employs TRBV5-1 and TRBJ2-1; D call uncertain. V lost 2 bases and J 0 bases, leaving 9 bases between the germline ends. Germline lookup yields CDR1 SGHRS and CDR2 YFSETQ. The CDR3 is 15 amino acids.